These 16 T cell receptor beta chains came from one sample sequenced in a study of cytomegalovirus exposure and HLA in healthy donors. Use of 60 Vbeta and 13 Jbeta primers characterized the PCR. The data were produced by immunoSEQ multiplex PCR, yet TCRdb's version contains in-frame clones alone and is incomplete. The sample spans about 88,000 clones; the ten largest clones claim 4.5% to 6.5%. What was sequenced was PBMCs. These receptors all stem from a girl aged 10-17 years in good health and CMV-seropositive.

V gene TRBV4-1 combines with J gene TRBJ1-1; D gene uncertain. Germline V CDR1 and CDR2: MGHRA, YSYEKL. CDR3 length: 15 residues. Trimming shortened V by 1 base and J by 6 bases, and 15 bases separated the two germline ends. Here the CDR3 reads CASSQVWGKEAEAFF. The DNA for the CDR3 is TGCGCCAGCAGCCAAGTATGGGGAAAGGAGGCTGAAGCTTTCTTT.

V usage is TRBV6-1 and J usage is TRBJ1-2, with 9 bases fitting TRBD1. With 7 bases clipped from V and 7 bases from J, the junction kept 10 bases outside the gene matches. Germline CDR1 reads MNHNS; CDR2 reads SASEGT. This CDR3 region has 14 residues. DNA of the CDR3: TGTGCCAGCATCCAGGACAGGGGTCACATTGGCTACACCTTC. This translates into CASIQDRGHIGYTF.

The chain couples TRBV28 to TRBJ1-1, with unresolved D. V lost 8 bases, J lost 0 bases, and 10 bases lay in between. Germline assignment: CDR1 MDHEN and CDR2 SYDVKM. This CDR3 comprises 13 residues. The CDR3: CASLLQMNTEAFF. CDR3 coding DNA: TGTGCCAGCCTTCTACAGATGAACACTGAAGCTTTCTTT.

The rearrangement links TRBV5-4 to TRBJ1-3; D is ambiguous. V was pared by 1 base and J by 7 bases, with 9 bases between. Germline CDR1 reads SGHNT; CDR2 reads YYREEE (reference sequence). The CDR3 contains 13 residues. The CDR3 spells CASSLIGGNTIYF. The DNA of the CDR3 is TGTGCCAGCAGCTTGATTGGAGGGAACACCATATATTTT.

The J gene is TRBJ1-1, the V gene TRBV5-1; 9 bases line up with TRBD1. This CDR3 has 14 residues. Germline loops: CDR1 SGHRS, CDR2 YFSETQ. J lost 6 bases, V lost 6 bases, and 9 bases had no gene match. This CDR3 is CASTRDRAKAEAFF. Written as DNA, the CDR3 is TGCGCCAGCACCCGGGACAGGGCTAAAGCTGAAGCTTTCTTT. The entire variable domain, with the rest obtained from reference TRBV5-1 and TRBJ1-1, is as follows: KAGVTQTPRYLIKTRGQQVTLSCSPISGHRSVSWYQQTPGQGLQFLFEYFSETQRNKGNFPGRFSGRQFSNSRSEMNVSTLELGDSALYLCASTRDRAKAEAFFGQGTRLTVV.

In DNA, the CDR3 is TGTGCCAGCCTTAGCGGGGGGTACAATGAGCAGTTCTTC. Translation: CASLSGGYNEQFF. The rearrangement uses TRBV7-9 and TRBJ2-1, with 10 bases that match TRBD2. After removal of 8 bases from V and 4 bases from J, the junction contained 2 bases not matched to a gene. The CDR3 contains 13 residues. Germline lookup yields CDR1 SEHNR and CDR2 FQNEAQ (reference sequence).

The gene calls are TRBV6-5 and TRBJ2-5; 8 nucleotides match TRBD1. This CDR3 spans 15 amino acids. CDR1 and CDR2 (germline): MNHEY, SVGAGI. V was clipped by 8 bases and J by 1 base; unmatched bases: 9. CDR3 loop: CASRRTGSLQETQYF. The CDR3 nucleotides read TGTGCCAGCCGACGGACAGGGAGCCTCCAAGAGACCCAGTACTTC.

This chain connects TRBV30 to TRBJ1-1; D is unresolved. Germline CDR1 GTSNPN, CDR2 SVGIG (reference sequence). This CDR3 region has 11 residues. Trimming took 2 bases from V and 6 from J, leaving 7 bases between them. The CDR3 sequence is CAWSFTAEAFF. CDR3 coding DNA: TGTGCCTGGAGTTTCACGGCTGAAGCTTTCTTT.

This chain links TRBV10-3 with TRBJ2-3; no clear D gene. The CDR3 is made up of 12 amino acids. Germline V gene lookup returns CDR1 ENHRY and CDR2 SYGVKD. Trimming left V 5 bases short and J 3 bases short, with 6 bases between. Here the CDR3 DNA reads TGTGCCATCAGTTCTTCGACAGATACGCAGTATTTT. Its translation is CAISSSTDTQYF.

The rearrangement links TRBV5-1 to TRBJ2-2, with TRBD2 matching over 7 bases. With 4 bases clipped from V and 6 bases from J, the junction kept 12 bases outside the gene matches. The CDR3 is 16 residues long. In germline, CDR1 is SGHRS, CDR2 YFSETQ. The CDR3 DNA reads TGCGCCAGCAGCATAACAACTAGCGCTCAGGCCGGGGAGCTGTTTTTT. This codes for CASSITTSAQAGELFF.

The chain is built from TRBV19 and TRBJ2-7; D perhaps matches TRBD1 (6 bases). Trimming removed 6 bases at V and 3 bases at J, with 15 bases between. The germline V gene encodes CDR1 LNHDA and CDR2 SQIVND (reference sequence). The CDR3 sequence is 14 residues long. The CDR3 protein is CASSPTGTIYEQYF. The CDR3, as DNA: TGTGCCAGTAGCCCGACCGGGACAATCTACGAGCAGTACTTC.

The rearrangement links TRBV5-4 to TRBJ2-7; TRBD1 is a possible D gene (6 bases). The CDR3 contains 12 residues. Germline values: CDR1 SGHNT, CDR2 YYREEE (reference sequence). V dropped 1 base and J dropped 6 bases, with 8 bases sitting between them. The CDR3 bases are TGTGCCAGCAGCTTGATGGGGGCCGAGCAGTACGTC. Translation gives CASSLMGAEQYV.

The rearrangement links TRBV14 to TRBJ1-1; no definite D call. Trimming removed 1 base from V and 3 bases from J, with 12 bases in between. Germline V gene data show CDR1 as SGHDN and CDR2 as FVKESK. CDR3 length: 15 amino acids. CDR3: CASSQGRQRDTEAFF. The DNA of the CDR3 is TGTGCCAGCAGCCAAGGAAGGCAGCGGGACACTGAAGCTTTCTTT.

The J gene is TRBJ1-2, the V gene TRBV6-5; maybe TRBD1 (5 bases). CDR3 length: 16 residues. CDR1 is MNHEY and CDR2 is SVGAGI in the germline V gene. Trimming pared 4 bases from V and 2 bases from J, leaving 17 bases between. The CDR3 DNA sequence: TGTGCCAGCAGTTCGGGGGGGGTGGAGGTGAACTATGGCTACACCTTC. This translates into CASSSGGVEVNYGYTF.

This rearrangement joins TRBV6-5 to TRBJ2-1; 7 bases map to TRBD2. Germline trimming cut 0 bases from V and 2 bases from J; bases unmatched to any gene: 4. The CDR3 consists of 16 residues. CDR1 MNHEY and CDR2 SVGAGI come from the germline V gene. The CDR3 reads CASSYSRGVTYNEQFF. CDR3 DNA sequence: TGTGCCAGCAGTTACTCACGGGGGGTCACCTACAATGAGCAGTTCTTC.

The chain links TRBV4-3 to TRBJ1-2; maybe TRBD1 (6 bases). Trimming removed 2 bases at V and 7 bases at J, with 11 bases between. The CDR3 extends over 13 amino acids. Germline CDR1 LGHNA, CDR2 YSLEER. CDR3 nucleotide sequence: TGCGCCAGCAGCCAAACAGGGAATCTTGGCTACACCTTC. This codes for CASSQTGNLGYTF.